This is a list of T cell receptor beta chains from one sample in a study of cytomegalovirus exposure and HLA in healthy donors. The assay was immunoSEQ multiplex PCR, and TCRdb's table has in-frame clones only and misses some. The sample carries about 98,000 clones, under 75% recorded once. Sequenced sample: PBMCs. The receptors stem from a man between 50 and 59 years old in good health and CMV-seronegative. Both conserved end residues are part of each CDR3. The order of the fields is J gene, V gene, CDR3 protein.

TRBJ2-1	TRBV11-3	CASSPGTESTYNEQFF
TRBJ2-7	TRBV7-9	CASSPGGTGAYEQYF
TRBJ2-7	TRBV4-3	CASSQVLSGAYEQYF
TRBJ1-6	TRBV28	CASRTDGTGLNSPLHF
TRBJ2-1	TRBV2	CASRDPLAGVLNEQFF
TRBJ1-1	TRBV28	CASSLLHSEAFF
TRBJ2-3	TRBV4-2	CASSPTGVTDTQYF
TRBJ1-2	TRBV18	CASSPVGGLSEGYTF
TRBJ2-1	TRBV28	CASVPGLAGGPSYNEQFF
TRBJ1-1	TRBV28	CASSFTLIGRNTEAFF
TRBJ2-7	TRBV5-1	CASSLEGESIYEQYF
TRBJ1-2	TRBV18	CASSPSGYGYTF
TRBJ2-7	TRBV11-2	CASSFTSLAQYF
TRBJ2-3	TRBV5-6	CASSWGQRVSDTQYF
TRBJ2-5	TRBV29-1	CSVRDSQETQYF
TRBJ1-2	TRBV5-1	CASSLEARQNYGYTF
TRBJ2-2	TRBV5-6	CASTPRTGPNTGELFF
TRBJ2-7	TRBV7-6	CASSPRFSSNEQYF
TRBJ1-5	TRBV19	CASSPRTGSNQPQHF
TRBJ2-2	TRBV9	CASSGGGLYTGELFF
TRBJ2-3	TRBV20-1	CSWQGADTQYF
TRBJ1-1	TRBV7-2	CASSVTGGAGTEAFF
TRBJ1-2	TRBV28	CASSFLRGALGYGYTF
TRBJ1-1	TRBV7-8	CASSLYRGGRGLDTEAFF
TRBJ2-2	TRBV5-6	CASRPTGTGELFF
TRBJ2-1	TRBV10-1	CASSEFQRVGDNEQFF
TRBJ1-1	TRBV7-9	CASSFWTGPLTEAFF
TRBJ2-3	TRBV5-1	CASSLNSGSTDTQYF
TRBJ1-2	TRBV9	CASRRDRGSFDGYTF
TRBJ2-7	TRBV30	CAWSGQLAGLTYEQYF
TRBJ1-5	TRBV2	CASSDEASGNQPQHF
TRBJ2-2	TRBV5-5	CASSSKQGTNTGELFF
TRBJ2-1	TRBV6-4	CASSDTDTSYNEQFF
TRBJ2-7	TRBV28	CASSLAGAGGPREQYF
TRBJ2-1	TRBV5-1	CASSLSRRDNEQFF
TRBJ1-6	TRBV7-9	CASSRSRVESPLHF
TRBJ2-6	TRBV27	CASSLSRAGANVLTF
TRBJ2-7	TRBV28	CASIAGETYEQYF
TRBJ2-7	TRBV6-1	CASSGGTGYEQYF
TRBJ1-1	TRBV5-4	CASSLGRGQNTEAFF
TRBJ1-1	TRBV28	CASSFTTGAGTEAFF
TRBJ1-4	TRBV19	CASTTSRREKLFF
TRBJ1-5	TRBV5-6	CASSPGTGSGKPQHF
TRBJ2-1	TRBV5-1	CASSLGTGTYNEQFF
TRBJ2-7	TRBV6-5	CASSFSGQGTYEQYF
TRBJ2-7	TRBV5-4	CASSFYRGIDDEQYF
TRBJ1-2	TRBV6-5	CASSSPGQGATYGYTF
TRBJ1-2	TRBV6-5	CASSQGNGYTF
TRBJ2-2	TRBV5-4	CASSITGSAGELFF
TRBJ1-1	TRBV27	CASSFMVNRDRGPNTEAFF
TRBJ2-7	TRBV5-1	CASSLRGTGSSREQYF
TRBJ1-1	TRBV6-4	CASSVTANTEAFF
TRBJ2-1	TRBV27	CASSFGHYNEQFF
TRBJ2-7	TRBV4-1	CASSPGGRRDSIYEQYF